This TCR beta chain was captured in a study of shared T cell receptors in the human thymus. CDR3 length: 15 residues. V was pared by 0 bases and J by 0 bases, with 9 bases between. CDR1 is SGDLS and CDR2 is YYNGEE in the germline V gene. Method: immunoSEQ multiplex PCR; TCRdb's copy keeps in-frame clones and lacks some. The sample includes more than 550,000 clones, around 87% of them seen just once. These data are also associated with another study on human thymus T cells. From that study: Donors consisted of healthy Finnish infants (having corrective surgery for congenital heart defects). Resections were taken during corrective heart surgery, and the thymus tissue came from these. Usage of V and J genes appeared biased in thymic and blood repertoires. Related research examined unrelated individuals and reported that their thymic repertoires overlapped highly.

The origin of this receptor is a boy younger than two with a congenital heart defect. Source material: thymocytes. This chain uses TRBV9 with TRBJ1-2; tentative D call: TRBD1 (5 bases). The CDR3: CASSVGGDANYGYTF. CDR3 coding DNA: TGTGCCAGCAGCGTAGGCGGGGACGCTAACTATGGCTACACCTTC.